This T cell receptor beta chain originates from a study of identifying expanded T cells in peripheral blood (dated by TCRdb to between 2019 and 2020). In the study overall: Four technical replicates, made by sequencing separate aliquots from the same pool of genomic DNA, were compared pairwise. The paper's findings and limits, for the study overall: It was expected by the authors that biological variance in healthy repertoires might increase further over much longer intervals, such as months to years. Both the number of clones called differentially abundant and the false-positive rate were significantly reduced by the beta-binomial model across all healthy-donor time intervals. Around 1.2 differentially abundant clones were flagged by the binomial model between technical replicates, whereas about 15 and 18 were flagged over roughly two weeks and four weeks, respectively. In all healthy donors, the variance in clone template counts between samples taken around two weeks apart rose significantly as total template count increased.

TCRbeta CDR3 regions were profiled with the immunoSEQ Assay using bias-controlled multiplex PCR amplification of genomic DNA. The authors' pipeline ran thus. To quantify the absolute abundance of each unique TCRbeta CDR3 region, the sequences were collapsed and filtered. Differential abundance was tested with two models: a binomial (Fisher-equivalent) model and a beta-binomial model that adds time-dependent variance fitted from healthy donors. Clones with fewer than 5 combined templates were excluded, and clones with Benjamini-Hochberg FDR below 0.01 were called differentially abundant. Using the form v = (b*log(k)+a)^2, the beta-binomial variance was modeled as a function of the total template count across the two samples. TCRdb stores this immuneACCESS table with in-frame sequences only. Part of the clones is absent; in the studies checked, under half of the shortfall reflects unresolved V genes, and no reason is known for the rest. For V, J and clone size, that table is used; D and trimming come from the DNA. This sample lists about 85,000 clones; around 89% were detected once. The ten largest clones capture over 15% of the sample.

Concerning this clone: Which antigen it targets is not known. The record has no base qualities; no much larger clone is one base away.

No immune events such as infections were documented for the healthy donors during the collection period. Blood repertoires from healthy donors were used as a training cohort for calibrating time-dependent variance in a beta-binomial model of differential abundance of T-cell clones. The training cohort was composed of around ten healthy donors, 3 female and 7 male. On average the donors were around 39 years old, and their ages spanned roughly 25 to 70 years. Whole blood, obtained from a commercial supplier, was collected from each healthy donor at three time points spaced approximately 13 days apart. Genomic DNA was extracted from unsorted whole blood for immunosequencing. The germline V gene yields SGHNT for CDR1 and YENEEA for CDR2. Measured from the cysteine to the phenylalanine, the CDR3 is 13 residues long. Only the CDR3 part of the read is kept: 39 bases, read in frame from the first base. V was cut back by 3 bases and J by 4 bases, leaving a gap of 7 bases between them.

The sample taken for sequencing was blood. This sequence originates from a person aged 18 to 75 in good health. The rearrangement combines TRBV11-3 with TRBJ2-1; TRBD2 is a weak D gene call, 6 bases matching. The CDR3 reads CASSFGGYNEQFF. The DNA reads as follows: TGTGCCAGCAGCTTCGGGGGATACAATGAGCAGTTCTTC.